This T cell receptor beta chain was obtained from a study of blood T cell repertoires in COVID-19. About the study: T cells, B-cell-depleted T cells, or PBMCs supplied cDNA or gDNA.

This clone was picked up one time. The repertoire was sequenced with immunoSEQ multiplex PCR; TCRdb's copy has only in-frame clones and lacks some. The sample includes roughly 440,000 clones, approximately 90% of them seen just once. The receptor was isolated from a woman between 45 and 60 years old with COVID-19, enrolled during active disease. Sequencing input: peripheral blood.

CDR3 loop: CASSKAASGINEQFF. CDR3 DNA: TGTGCCAGCAGTAAAGCGGCTAGCGGTATCAATGAGCAGTTCTTC. The chain employs TRBV5-6 and TRBJ2-1; 7 positions match TRBD2. CDR3 size: 15 residues. Germline CDR1 SGHDT, CDR2 YYEEEE. V lost 5 bases and J lost 6; bases outside the gene matches: 11.